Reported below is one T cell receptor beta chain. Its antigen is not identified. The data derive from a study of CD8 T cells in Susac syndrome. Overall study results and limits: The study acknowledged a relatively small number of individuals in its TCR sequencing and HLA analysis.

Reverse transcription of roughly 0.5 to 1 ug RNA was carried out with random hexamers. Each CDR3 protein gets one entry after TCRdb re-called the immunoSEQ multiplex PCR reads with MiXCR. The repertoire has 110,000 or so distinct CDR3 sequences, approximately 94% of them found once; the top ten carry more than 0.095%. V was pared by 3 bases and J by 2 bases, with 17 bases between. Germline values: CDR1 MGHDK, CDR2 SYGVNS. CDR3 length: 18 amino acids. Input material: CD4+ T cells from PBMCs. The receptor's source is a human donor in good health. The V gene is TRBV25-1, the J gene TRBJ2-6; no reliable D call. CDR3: CASSESNLLGAGANVLTF. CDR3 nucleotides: TGTGCCAGCAGTGAGTCGAATTTGCTTGGGGCTGGGGCCAACGTCCTGACTTTC.